One T cell receptor (beta chain) is described in this entry. The CDR3 has 12 residues. Germline CDR1 is SGHAT and CDR2 is FQNNGV. V was cut by 1 base and J by 12 bases, with 13 bases left in between. The data are from a study of blood T cell repertoires in COVID-19. TCRdb keeps only in-frame clones here, not all; method: immunoSEQ multiplex PCR. The sample contains 40,000 to 50,000 clones, roughly 90% of which appear only once. This TCR came from a human donor in a cohort sampled during active COVID-19. Sequences were obtained from peripheral blood. The V and J genes are TRBV11-2 and TRBJ2-7; a possible D gene is TRBD1 (5 bases). The CDR3 spells CASSLARARVYF. CDR3 nucleotide sequence: TGTGCCAGCAGCTTAGCAAGGGCCAGGGTGTACTTC.